Given below is one T cell receptor (beta chain) in context. The antigen is undetermined. This table comes from immunoSEQ multiplex PCR, and its TCRdb copy is limited to in-frame clones, with some not included. The table shows about 55,000 clones, with 80% to 85% occurring only once. This entry is derived from a study of T cells in localized non-small cell lung cancer. The CDR3 runs 13 residues. V was clipped by 10 bases and J by 2 bases, with 12 bases between them. Germline V gene lookup returns CDR1 MNHEY and CDR2 SVGAGI. Study-level points and caveats: Clonality peaked in uninvolved adjacent lung rather than tumor. Among the top 100 tumor clones, a median about 59 appeared in adjacent lung. A single tumor region was sequenced, leaving heterogeneity possible. Greater blood T cell density accompanied longer overall survival.

The V gene is TRBV6-5, the J gene TRBJ1-3; D is ambiguous. Sample: peripheral blood mononuclear cells, taken before any cancer treatment. The receptor comes from a man aged 35 to 70 with stage III lung adenocarcinoma. CDR3: CATLPPAGNTIYF. The CDR3 DNA is TGTGCCACCCTCCCCCCCGCTGGAAACACCATATATTTT.